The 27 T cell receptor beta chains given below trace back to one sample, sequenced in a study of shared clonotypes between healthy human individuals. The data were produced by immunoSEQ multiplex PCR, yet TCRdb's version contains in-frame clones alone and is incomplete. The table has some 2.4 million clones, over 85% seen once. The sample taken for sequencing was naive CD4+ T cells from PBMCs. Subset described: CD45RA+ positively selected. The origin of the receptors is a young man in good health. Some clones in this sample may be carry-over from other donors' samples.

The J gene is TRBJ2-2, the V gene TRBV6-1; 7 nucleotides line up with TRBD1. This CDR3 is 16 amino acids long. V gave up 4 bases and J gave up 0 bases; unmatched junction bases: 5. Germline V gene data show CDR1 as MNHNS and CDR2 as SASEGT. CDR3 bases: TGTGCCAGCAGTGGCAGACAGGGATCGAACACCGGGGAGCTGTTTTTT. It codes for CASSGRQGSNTGELFF.

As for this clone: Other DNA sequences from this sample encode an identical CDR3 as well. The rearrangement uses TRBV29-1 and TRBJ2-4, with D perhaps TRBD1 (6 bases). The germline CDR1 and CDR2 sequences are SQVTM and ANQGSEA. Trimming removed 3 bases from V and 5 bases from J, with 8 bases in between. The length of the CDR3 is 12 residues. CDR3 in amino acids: CSVDPGENIQYF. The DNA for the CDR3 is TGCAGCGTTGATCCAGGGGAAAACATTCAGTACTTC.

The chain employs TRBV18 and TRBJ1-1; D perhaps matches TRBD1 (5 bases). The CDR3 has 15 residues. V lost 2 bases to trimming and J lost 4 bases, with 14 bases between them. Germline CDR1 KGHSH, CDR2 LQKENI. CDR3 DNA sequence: TGTGCCAGCTCACCAAGAGGGACCTGGGGCACTGAAGCTTTCTTT. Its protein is CASSPRGTWGTEAFF. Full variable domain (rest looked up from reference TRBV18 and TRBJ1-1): NAGVMQNPRHLVRRRGQEARLRCSPMKGHSHVYWYRQLPEEGLKFMVYLQKENIIDESGMPKERFSAEFPKEGPSILRIQQVVRGDSAAYFCASSPRGTWGTEAFFGQGTRLTVV.

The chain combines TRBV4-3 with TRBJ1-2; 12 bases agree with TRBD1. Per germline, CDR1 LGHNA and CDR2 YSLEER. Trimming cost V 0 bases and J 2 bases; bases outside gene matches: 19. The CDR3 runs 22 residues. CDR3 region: CASSQDWWGPGQGAKLNYGYTF. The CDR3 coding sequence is TGCGCCAGCAGCCAAGATTGGTGGGGTCCGGGACAGGGGGCAAAGTTGAACTATGGCTACACCTTC.

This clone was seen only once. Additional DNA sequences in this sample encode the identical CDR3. The CDR3 protein is CASSPDRAYEQYF. DNA of the CDR3: TGTGCCAGCAGTCCGGACAGAGCCTACGAGCAGTACTTC. The chain is built from TRBV27 and TRBJ2-7, with D possibly TRBD1 on 6 matching bases. Per the germline V gene, CDR1 is MNHEY and CDR2 is SMNVEV (reference sequence). This CDR3 is built from 13 residues. V lost 5 bases to trimming and J lost 2 bases, with 10 bases between them.

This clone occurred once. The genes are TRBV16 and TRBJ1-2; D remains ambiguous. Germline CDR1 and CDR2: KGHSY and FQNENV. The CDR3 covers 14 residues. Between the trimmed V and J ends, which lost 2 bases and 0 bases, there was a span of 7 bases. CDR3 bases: TGTGCCAGCAGCCAAACGGGGACTAACTATGGCTACACCTTC. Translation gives CASSQTGTNYGYTF.

The CDR3 DNA follows: TGTGCCTGGAGCCACGGGACTAGCGGGAGGGTAGAGACCCAGTACTTC. Its protein is CAWSHGTSGRVETQYF. This chain connects TRBV30 to TRBJ2-5; 16 bases map to TRBD2. V shed 3 bases, J shed 4 bases, and the junction held 5 bases outside the gene matches. CDR1 is GTSNPN and CDR2 is SVGIG in the germline V gene (reference sequence). The CDR3 has 16 residues.

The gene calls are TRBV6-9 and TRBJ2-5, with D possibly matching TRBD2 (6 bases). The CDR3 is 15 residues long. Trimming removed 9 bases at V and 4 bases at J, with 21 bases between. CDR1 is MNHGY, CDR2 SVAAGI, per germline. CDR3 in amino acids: CASRTRERTTETQYF. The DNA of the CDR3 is TGTGCCAGTAGAACCCGGGAGCGCACAACAGAGACCCAGTACTTC.

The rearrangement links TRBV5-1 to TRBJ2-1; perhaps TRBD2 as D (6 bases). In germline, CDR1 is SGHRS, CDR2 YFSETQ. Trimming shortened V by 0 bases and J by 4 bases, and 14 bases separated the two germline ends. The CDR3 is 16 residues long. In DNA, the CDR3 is TGCGCCAGCAGCTTGGACGGACTAAATAATTACAATGAGCAGTTCTTC. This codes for CASSLDGLNNYNEQFF.

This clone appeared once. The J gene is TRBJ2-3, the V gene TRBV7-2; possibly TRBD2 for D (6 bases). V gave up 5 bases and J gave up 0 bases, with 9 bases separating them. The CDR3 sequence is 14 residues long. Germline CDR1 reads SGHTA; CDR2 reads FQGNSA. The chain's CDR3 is CASSRGASTDTQYF. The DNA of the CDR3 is TGTGCCAGCAGCCGCGGGGCCAGCACAGATACGCAGTATTTT.

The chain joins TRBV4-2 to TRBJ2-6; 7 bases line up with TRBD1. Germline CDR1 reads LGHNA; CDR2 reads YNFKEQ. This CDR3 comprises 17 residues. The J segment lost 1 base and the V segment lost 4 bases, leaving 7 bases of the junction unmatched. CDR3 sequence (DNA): TGTGCCAGCAGCCCGAGACAGGGACCTTCTGGGGCCAACGTCCTGACTTTC. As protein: CASSPRQGPSGANVLTF.

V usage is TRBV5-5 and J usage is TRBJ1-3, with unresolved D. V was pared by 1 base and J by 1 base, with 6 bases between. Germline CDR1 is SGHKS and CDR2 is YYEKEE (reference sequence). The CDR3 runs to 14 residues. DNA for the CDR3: TGTGCCAGCAGCTTGATATCATCTGGAAACACCATATATTTT. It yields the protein CASSLISSGNTIYF.

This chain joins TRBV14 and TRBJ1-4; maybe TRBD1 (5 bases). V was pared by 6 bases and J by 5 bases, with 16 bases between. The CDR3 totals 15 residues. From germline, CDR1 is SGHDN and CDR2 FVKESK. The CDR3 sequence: CASRKSGTGNEKLFF. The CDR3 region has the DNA TGTGCCAGCAGGAAATCTGGGACCGGCAATGAAAAACTGTTTTTT.

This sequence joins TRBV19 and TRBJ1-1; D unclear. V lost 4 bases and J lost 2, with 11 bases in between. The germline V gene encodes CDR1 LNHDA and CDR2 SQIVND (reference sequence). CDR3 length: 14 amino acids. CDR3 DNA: TGTGCCAGTAGTAACTGGAACTCTAACACTGAAGCTTTCTTT. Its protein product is CASSNWNSNTEAFF.

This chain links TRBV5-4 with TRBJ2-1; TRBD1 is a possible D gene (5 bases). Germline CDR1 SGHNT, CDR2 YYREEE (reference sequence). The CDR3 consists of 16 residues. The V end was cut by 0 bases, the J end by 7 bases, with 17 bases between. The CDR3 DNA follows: TGTGCCAGCAGCTTGGCCGGCCAGGTTGGGGCAAATGAGCAGTTCTTC. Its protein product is CASSLAGQVGANEQFF.

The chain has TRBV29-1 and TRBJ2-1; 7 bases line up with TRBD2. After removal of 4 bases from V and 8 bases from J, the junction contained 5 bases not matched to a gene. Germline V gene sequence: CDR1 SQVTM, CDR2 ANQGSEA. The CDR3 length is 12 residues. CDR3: CSVVRELYEQFF. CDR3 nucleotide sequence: TGCAGCGTTGTGCGGGAGTTATATGAGCAGTTCTTC.

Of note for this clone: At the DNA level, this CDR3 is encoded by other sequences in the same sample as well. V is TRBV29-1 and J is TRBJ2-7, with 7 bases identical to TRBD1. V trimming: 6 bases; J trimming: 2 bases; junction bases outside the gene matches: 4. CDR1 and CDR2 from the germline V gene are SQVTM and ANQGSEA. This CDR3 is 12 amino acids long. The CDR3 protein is CSVRQGTYEQYF. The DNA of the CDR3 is TGCAGCGTCCGACAGGGCACCTACGAGCAGTACTTC.

CDR3 sequence reads: CASSLFRLAGESEQYF. The CDR3 nucleotides are TGTGCCAGCAGCCTCTTCCGACTAGCGGGAGAAAGTGAGCAGTACTTC. This rearrangement joins TRBV2 to TRBJ2-7; 12 nucleotides match TRBD2. The V segment lost 6 bases and the J segment 7 bases; nucleotides outside the gene matches: 13. The CDR3 totals 16 residues. Germline V lookup: CDR1 SNHLY, CDR2 FYNNEI.

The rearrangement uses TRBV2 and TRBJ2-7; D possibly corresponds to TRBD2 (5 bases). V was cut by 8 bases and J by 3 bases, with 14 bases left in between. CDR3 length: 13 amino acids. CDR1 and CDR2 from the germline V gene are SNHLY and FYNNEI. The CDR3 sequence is CASHTGISYEQYF. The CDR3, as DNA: TGTGCCAGCCATACGGGGATCAGCTACGAGCAGTACTTC.

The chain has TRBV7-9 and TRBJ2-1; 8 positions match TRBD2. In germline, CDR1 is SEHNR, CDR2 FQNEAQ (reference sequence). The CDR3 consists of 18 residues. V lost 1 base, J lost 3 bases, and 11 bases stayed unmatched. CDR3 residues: CASSLGGRSGRNYNEQFF. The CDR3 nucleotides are TGTGCCAGCAGCTTAGGAGGGCGGAGCGGGAGAAACTACAATGAGCAGTTCTTC.

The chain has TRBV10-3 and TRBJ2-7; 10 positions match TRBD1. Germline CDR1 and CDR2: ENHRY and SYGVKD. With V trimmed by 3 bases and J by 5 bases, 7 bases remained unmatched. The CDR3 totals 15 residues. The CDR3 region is CAISDDRDRGHEQYF. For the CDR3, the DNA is TGTGCCATCAGTGACGACCGGGACAGGGGCCACGAGCAGTACTTC.

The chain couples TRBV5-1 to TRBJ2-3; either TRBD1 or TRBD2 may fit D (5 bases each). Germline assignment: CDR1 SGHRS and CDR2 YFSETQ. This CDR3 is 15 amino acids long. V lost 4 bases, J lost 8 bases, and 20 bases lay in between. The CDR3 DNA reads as TGCGCCAGCAGCCCCGGTGGGGGATCCATCGGTACGCAGTATTTT. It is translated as CASSPGGGSIGTQYF.

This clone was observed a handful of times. CDR3 DNA sequence: TGTGCCAGCAGCTTAGATCCCAGGGCCTATGGCTACACCTTC. Translation gives CASSLDPRAYGYTF. The chain uses TRBV7-9 and TRBJ1-2; weak D call: TRBD1 (5 bases). The CDR3 spans 14 residues. The germline V and J ends were trimmed by 1 base and 4 bases, with 10 bases remaining between them. Germline V gene sequence: CDR1 SEHNR, CDR2 FQNEAQ (reference sequence).

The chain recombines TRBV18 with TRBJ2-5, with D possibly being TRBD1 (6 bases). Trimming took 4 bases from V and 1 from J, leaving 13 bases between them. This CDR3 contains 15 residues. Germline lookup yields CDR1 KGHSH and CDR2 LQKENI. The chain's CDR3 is CASSLSGQTQETQYF. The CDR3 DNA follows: TGTGCCAGCTCACTCTCTGGACAGACCCAAGAGACCCAGTACTTC.

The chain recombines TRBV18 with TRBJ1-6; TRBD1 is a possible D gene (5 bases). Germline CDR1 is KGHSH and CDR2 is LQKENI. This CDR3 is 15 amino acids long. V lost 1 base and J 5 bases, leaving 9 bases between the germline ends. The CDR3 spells CASSPRLTDNSPLHF. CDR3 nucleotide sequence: TGTGCCAGCTCACCACGTTTGACAGATAATTCACCCCTCCACTTT.

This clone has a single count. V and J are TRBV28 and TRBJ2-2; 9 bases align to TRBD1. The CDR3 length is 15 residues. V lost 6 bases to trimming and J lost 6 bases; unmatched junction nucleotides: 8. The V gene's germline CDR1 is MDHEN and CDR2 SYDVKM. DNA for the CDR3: TGTGCCAGCAGCTCCACAGGGGGCTCGGCCGGGGAGCTGTTTTTT. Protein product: CASSSTGGSAGELFF.

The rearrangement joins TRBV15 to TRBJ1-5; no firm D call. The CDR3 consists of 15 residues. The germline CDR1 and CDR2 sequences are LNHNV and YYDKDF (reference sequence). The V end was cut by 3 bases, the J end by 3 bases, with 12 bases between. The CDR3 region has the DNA TGTGCCACCAGCAGTCGGTCGGGGATCAATCAGCCCCAGCATTTT. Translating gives CATSSRSGINQPQHF. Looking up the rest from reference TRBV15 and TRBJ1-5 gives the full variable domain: DAMVIQNPRYQVTQFGKPVTLSCSQTLNHNVMYWYQQKSSQAPKLLFHYYDKDFNNEADTPDNFQSRRPNTSFCFLDIRSPGLGDTAMYLCATSSRSGINQPQHFGDGTRLSIL.